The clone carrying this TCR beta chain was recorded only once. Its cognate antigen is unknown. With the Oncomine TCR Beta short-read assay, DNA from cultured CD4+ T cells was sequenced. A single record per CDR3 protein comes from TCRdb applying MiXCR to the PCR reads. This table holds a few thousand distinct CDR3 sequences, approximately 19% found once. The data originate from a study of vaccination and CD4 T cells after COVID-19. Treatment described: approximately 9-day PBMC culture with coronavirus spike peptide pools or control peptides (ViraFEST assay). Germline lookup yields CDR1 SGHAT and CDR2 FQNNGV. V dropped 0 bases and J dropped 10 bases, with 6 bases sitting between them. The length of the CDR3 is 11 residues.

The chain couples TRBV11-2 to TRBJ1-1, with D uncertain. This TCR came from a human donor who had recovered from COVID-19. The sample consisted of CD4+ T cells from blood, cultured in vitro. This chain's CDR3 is CASSLERGAFF. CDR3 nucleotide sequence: TGTGCCAGCAGCTTAGAGCGCGGAGCTTTCTTT.